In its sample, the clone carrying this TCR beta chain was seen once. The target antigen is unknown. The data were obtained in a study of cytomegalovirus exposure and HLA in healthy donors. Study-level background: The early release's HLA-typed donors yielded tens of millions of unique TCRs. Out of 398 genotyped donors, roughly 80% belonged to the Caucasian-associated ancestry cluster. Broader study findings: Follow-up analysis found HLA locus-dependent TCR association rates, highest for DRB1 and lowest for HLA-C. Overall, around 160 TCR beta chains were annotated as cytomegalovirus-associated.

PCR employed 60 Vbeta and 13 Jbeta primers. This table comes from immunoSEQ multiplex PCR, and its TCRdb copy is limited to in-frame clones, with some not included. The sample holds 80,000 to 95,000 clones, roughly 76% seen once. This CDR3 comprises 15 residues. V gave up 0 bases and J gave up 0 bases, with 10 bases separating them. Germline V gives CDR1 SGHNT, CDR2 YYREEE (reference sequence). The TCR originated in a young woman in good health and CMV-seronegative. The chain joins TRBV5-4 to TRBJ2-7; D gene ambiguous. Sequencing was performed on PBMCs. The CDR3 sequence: CASSLGPPSSYEQYF. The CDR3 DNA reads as TGTGCCAGCAGCTTGGGCCCTCCCAGCTCCTACGAGCAGTACTTC.